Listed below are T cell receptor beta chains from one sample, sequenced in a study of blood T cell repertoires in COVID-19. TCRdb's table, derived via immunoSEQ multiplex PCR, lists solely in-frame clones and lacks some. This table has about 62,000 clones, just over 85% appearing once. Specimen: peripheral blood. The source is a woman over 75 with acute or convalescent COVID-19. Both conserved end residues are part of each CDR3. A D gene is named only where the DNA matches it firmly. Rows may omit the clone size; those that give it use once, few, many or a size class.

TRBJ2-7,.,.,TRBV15,TGTGCCACCAGCAGGGGGGGGACATCCACCTACGAGCAGTACTTC,CATSRGGTSTYEQYF
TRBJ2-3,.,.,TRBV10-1,TGCGCCACCGCCTACAGCACAGATACGCAGTATTTT,CATAYSTDTQYF
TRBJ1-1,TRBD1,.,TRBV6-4,TGTGCCAGCAGCCGGACAGGGGTCGGCACTGAAGCTTTCTTT,CASSRTGVGTEAFF
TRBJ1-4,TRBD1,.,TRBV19,TGTGCCAGTAGTAGGGACAGGGAAGAAAAACTGTTTTTT,CASSRDREEKLFF
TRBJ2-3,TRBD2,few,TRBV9,TGTGCCAGCAGCGTAGTGGGACTAGCGGGGGCGTCCCAAGATACGCAGTATTTT,CASSVVGLAGASQDTQYF
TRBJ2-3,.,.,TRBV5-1,TGCGCCAGCACTGGCTCCTCCACAGATACGCAGTATTTT,CASTGSSTDTQYF
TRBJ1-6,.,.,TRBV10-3,TGTGCCATCAACCGGGGGGCCGGTGGCTCACCCCTCCACTTT,CAINRGAGGSPLHF
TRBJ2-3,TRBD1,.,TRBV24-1,TGTGCCACCAGTGATCCCTCAACGGGACAGCTATACGGGAAGCAGTATTTT,CATSDPSTGQLYGKQYF
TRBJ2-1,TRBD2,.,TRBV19,TGTGCCAGTAGTATTGCGGCGGGAGGGGGGAAGAGCTCCTACAATGAGCAGTTCTTC,CASSIAAGGGKSSYNEQFF
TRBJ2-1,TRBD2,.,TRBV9,TGTGCCAGCAGCGAGGGACTAGCGCCTAATCGCAATGAGCAGTTCTTC,CASSEGLAPNRNEQFF
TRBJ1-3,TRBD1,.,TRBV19,TGTGCCAGTAGTATATCCGGGGACAGCTCTGGAAACACCATATATTTT,CASSISGDSSGNTIYF
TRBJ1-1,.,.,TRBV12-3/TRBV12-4,TGTGCCAGCAGTTTAATGACAACATATGAAGCTTTCTTT,CASSLMTTYEAFF
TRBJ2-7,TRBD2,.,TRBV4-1,TGCGCCAGCAGCCAAGGCTCGGTCGGGAGGGCCCACGAGCAGTACTTC,CASSQGSVGRAHEQYF
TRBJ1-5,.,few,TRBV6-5,TGTGCCAGCAGAGTGACAGTATTAGATCAGCCCCAGCATTTT,CASRVTVLDQPQHF
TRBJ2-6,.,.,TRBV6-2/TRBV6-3,TGTGCCAGCAGTTCCCTGTCTGGGGCCAACGTCCTGACTTTC,CASSSLSGANVLTF
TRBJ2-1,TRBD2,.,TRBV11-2,TGTGCCAGCAGCCCCTGGACTAGCGGGAGTCCCGGTGAGCAGTTCTTC,CASSPWTSGSPGEQFF
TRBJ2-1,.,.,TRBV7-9,TGTGCCAGCAGCTTAGCGCGGACAGCCACCGACAATGAGCAGTTCTTC,CASSLARTATDNEQFF
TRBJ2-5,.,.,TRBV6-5,TGTGCCAGCGGTCGGAGAGGGGGCCAAGAGACCCAGTACTTC,CASGRRGGQETQYF
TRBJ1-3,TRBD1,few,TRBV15,TGTGCCACCAGCAGAGATACAGGGGATGGAAACACCATATATTTT,CATSRDTGDGNTIYF
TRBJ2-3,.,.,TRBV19,TGTGCCAGTAGTATATCACAGGGTGCAGATACGCAGTATTTT,CASSISQGADTQYF
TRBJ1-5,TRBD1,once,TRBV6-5,TGTGCCAGCAGCCGGGACAGGAGTCAAAATCAGCCCCAGCATTTT,CASSRDRSQNQPQHF
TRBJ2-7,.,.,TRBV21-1,.,CASSKVGQGNPYEQYF
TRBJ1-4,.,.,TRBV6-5,TGTGCCAGCAGTTACAGTACGGAGGGTAAACTGTTTTTT,CASSYSTEGKLFF
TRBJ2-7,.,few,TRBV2,TGTGCCAGCAGACAGGACGGAGACTCATACGAGCAGTACTTC,CASRQDGDSYEQYF
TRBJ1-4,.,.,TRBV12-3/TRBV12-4,TGTGCCAGCAGGACGGACAGCTCCGAAAAACTGTTTTTT,CASRTDSSEKLFF
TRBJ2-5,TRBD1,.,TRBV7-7,TGTGCCAGCAGCCTACAGGGGGCGAACGTTGGAGAGACCCAGTACTTC,CASSLQGANVGETQYF
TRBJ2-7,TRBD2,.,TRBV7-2,TGTGCCAGCAGCGTCGACTGGGGGGGGTACTACGAGCAGTACTTC,CASSVDWGGYYEQYF
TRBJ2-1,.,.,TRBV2,TGTGCCAGCAGTCAGGGGAATAGCAATGAGCAGTTCTTC,CASSQGNSNEQFF
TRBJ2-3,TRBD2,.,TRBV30,TGTGCCTGGAGGGAACCTCCGGGACTAGCGGGAGGGCCTCTGTATTTT,CAWREPPGLAGGPLYF
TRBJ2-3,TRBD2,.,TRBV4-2,TGTGCCAGCAGCCAACAGACTAGCGGGGGGCTCACAGATACGCAGTATTTT,CASSQQTSGGLTDTQYF
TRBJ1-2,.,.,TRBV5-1,TGCGCCAGCAGCTCGGGACCGGGACGGGAGTGGTATGGCTACACCTTC,CASSSGPGREWYGYTF
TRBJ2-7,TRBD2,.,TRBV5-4,TGTGCCAGCAGCTTGGCTCCGGGACTAGCGGCGACCTACGAGCAGTACTTC,CASSLAPGLAATYEQYF
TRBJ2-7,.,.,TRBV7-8,TGTGCCAGCAGCCCCGCCTACGAGCAGTACTTC,CASSPAYEQYF
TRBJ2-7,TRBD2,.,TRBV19,TGTGCCAGTAGTATTGGACTAGACGCTAACGAGCAGTACTTC,CASSIGLDANEQYF
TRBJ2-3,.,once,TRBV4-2,TGTGCCAGCAGCCGGGGCAGGGTGGCAGATACGCAGTATTTT,CASSRGRVADTQYF
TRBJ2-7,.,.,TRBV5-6,TGTGCCAGTACTTCGACGGCATTGGGGGGTTACGAGCAGTACTTC,CASTSTALGGYEQYF
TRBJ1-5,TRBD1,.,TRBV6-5,TGTGCCAGCAGTTTGACAGGGCCTGATCAGCCCCAGCATTTT,CASSLTGPDQPQHF
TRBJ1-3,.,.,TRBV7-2,TGTGCCAGCACCTCCCAAGCGGTCTCTGGAAACACCATATATTTT,CASTSQAVSGNTIYF
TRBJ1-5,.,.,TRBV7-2,TGTGCCAGCACCAGCCCTGGGAGGAATCAGCCCCAGCATTTT,CASTSPGRNQPQHF
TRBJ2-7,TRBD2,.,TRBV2,TGTGCCAGCAGTCCCCTGGGAGCGGGGTCCTACGAGCAGTACTTC,CASSPLGAGSYEQYF
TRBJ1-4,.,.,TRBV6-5,TGTGCCACCACTAGATTTCAGGGGATTAATGAAAAACTGTTTTTT,CATTRFQGINEKLFF
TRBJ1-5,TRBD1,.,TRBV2,TGTGCCAGCTCTGGCGACGGGACAGGACGGGAGAATCAGCCCCAGCATTTT,CASSGDGTGRENQPQHF
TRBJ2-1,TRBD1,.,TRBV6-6,TGTGCCAGCAGTCCTCGAACCGGGACAGGTCCCTACAATGAGCAGTTCTTC,CASSPRTGTGPYNEQFF
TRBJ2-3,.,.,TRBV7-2,TGTGCCAGCAGCTCTCCCCCAGCGGGTCCCGCTTCGGATACGCAGTATTTT,CASSSPPAGPASDTQYF
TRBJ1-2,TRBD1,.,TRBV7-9,TGTGCCAGTTATACAGGGGGCGGCGGCTACACCTTC,CASYTGGGGYTF
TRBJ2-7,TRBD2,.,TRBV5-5,TGTGCCAGCAGCGCTGGTGGGGGGAGAAATGCGGGAGGGCAATCCTACGAGCAGTACTTC,CASSAGGGRNAGGQSYEQYF
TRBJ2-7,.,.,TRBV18,TGTGCCAGCTCACCATCTAGAAGCTCCTACGAGCAGTACTTC,CASSPSRSSYEQYF
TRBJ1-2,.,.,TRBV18,TGTGCCAGCTCACCACAAGACCTGGAGGGGCCGGATGGCTACACCTTC,CASSPQDLEGPDGYTF
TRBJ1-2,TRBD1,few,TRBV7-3,TGTGCCAGCAGCCTGGGACAGGGGAACTATGGCTACACCTTC,CASSLGQGNYGYTF
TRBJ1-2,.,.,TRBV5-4,TGTGCCAGCAGCTTGGTGGGCCAGGGAGGCTATGGCTACACCTTC,CASSLVGQGGYGYTF
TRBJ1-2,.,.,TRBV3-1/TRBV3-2,TGTGCCAGCAGCCAGGGGGCGAGGACTTACACCTTC,CASSQGARTYTF
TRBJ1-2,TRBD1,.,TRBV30,TGTGCCTGGAGTGCGGACAGGGTCTACTATGGCTACACCTTC,CAWSADRVYYGYTF
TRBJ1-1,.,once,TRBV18,TGTGCCAGCAAAAAGACAGAGAACACTGAAGCTTTCTTT,CASKKTENTEAFF
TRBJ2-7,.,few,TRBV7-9,TGTGCCAGCAGCTTAGCCGGACACGATACCCGGGAGCAGTACTTC,CASSLAGHDTREQYF
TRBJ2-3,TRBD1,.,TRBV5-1,TGCGCCAGCAGCTTGGGACAGGGGGCCCTCACAGATACGCAGTATTTT,CASSLGQGALTDTQYF
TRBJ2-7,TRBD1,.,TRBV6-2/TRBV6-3,TGTGCCAGCAGTTACTCCGGGACAGGTTCCGAGCAGTACTTC,CASSYSGTGSEQYF
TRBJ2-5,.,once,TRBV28,TGTGCCAGCAGTTTATCTCCCAGCGACCTGGAGACCCAGTACTTC,CASSLSPSDLETQYF
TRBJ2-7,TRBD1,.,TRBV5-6,TGTGCCAGCAGCTCACAGGGGGCGGGGGAGCAGTACTTC,CASSSQGAGEQYF
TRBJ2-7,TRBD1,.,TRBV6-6,TGTGCCAGCAGTAGGGACAGAGCCTACGAGCAGTACTTC,CASSRDRAYEQYF
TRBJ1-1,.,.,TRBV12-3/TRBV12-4,TGTGCCAGCAGACACAGGGAGGGCACTGAAGCTTTCTTT,CASRHREGTEAFF